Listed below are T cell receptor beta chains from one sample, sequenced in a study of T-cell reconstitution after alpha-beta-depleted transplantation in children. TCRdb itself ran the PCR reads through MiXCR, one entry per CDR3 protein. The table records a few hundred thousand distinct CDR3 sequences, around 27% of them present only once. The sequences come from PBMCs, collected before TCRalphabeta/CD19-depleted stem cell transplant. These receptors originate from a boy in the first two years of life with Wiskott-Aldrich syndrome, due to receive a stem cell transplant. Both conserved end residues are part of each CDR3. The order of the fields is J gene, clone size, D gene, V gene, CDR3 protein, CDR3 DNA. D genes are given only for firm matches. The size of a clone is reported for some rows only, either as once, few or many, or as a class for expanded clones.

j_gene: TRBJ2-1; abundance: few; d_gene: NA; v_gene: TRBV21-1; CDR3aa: CASVLQQFF; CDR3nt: TGTGCCAGCGTCCTTCAGCAGTTCTTC
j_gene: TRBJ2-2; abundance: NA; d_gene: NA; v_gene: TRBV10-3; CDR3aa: CAISALEGRDGELFF; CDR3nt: TGTGCCATCAGTGCGCTGGAGGGCCGCGACGGGGAGCTGTTTTTT
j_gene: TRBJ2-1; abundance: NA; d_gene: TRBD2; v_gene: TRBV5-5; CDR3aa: CASSLEGLAHSEFF; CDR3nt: TGTGCCAGCAGCTTGGAGGGACTAGCGCATTCGGAGTTCTTC
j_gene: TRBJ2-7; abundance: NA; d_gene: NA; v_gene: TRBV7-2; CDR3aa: CASSLVYGREQYF; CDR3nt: TGTGCCAGCAGCTTAGTATATGGCCGCGAGCAGTACTTC
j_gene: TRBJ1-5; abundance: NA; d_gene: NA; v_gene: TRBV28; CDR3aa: CASRVQGLERPQHF; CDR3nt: TGTGCCAGCAGAGTCCAGGGCCTCGAGAGGCCCCAGCATTTT
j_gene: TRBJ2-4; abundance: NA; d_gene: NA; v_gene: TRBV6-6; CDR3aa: CASSYDRKNIQYF; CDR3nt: TGTGCCAGCAGTTACGACCGCAAAAACATTCAGTACTTC
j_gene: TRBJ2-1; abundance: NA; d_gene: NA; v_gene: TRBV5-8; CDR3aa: CASSLVLFSPFF; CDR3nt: TGTGCCAGCAGCTTGGTCCTATTTTCCCCCTTCTTC
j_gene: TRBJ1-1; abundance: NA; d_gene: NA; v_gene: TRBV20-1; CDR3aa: CSARDGPGWNTEAFF; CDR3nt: TGCAGTGCTAGAGATGGTCCAGGCTGGAACACTGAAGCTTTCTTT
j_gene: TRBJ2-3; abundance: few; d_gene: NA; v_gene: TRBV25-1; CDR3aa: CASRGGARSTDTQYF; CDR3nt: TGTGCCAGCAGGGGGGGGGCCCGAAGCACAGATACGCAGTATTTT
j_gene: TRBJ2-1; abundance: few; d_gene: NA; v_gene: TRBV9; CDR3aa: CASSVGEPAYNEQFF; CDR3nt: TGTGCCAGCAGCGTAGGAGAACCTGCCTACAATGAGCAGTTCTTC
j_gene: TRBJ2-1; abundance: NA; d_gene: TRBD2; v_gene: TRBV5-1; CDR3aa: CASRRTSDNEQFF; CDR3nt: TGCGCCAGCAGAAGGACTAGCGACAATGAGCAGTTCTTC
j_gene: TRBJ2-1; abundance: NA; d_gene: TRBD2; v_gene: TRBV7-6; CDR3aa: CASSLGGGIHQFF; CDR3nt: TGTGCCAGCAGCTTAGGGGGGGGGATTCACCAGTTCTTC
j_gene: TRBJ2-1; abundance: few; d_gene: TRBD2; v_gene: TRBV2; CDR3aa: CASSELVLAGYNEQFF; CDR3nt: TGTGCCAGCAGTGAACTTGTACTAGCGGGGTACAATGAGCAGTTCTTC
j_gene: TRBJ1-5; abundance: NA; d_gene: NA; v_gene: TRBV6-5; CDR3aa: CASSYGTDSNQPQHF; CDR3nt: TGTGCCAGCAGTTACGGGACGGATAGCAATCAGCCCCAGCATTTT
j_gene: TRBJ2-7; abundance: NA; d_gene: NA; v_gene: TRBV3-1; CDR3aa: CASRAGTSPDEQYF; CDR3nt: TGTGCCAGCAGGGCCGGGACCTCACCGGACGAGCAGTACTTC
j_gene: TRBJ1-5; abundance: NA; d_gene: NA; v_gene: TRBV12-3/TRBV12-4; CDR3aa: CASSLEAGANQPQHF; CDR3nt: TGTGCCAGCAGTTTGGAGGCAGGGGCTAACCAGCCCCAGCATTTT
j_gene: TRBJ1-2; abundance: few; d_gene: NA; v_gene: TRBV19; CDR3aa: CASSMVQGLGYTF; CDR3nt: TGTGCCAGTAGTATGGTCCAGGGCCTTGGCTACACCTTC
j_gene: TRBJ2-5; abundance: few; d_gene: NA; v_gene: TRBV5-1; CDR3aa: CASSLEPALQETQYF; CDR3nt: TGCGCCAGCAGCTTGGAACCGGCACTTCAAGAGACCCAGTACTTC
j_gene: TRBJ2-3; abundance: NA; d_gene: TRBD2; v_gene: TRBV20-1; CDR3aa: CSASVLAGEADTQYF; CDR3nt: TGCAGTGCTAGTGTACTAGCGGGAGAGGCAGATACGCAGTATTTT
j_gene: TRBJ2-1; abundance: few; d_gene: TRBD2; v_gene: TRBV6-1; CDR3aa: CASTKPGLAYNEQFF; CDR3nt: TGTGCCAGCACTAAACCGGGACTAGCCTACAATGAGCAGTTCTTC
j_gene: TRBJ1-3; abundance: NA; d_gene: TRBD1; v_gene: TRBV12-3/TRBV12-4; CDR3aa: CASSFISGGAGNTIYF; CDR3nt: TGTGCCAGCAGTTTCATATCAGGGGGCGCTGGAAACACCATATATTTT
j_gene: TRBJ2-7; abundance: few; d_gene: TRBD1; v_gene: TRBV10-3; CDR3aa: CAISGQSSYEQYF; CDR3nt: TGTGCCATATCGGGACAGAGCTCCTACGAGCAGTACTTC
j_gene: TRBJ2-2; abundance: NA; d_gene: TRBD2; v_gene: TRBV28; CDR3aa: CASSAGRRLAAGELFF; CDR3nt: TGTGCCAGCAGTGCCGGACGACGACTAGCCGCCGGGGAGCTGTTTTTT
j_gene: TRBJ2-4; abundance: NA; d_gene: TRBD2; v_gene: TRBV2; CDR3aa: CASSPFAGTSGRGIQYF; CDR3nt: TGTGCCAGCAGTCCATTCGCCGGGACTAGCGGGAGAGGCATTCAGTACTTC